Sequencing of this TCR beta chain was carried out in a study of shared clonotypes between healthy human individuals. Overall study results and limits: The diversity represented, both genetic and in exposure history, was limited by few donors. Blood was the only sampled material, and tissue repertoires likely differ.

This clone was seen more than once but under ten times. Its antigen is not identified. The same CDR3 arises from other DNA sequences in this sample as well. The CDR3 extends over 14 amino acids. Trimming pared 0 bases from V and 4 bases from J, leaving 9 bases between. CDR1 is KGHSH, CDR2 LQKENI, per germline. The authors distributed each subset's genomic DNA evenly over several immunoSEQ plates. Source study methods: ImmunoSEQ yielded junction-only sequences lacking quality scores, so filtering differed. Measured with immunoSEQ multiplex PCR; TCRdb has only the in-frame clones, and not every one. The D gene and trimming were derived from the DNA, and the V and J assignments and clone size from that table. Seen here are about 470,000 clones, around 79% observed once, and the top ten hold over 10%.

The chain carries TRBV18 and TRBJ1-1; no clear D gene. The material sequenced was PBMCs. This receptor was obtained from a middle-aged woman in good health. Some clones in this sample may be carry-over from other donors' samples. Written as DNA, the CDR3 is TGTGCCAGCTCACCACCTCGGGCGGGCACTGAAGCTTTCTTT. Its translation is CASSPPRAGTEAFF.